Following are 6 T cell receptor beta chains from one sample sequenced in a study of OX40 agonist ivuxolimab in advanced cancers. TCRdb's copy holds only in-frame clones and misses some; the assay was immunoSEQ multiplex PCR. The data hold about 62,000 clones, with roughly four fifths observed a single time. Sequenced material: CD4+ or CD8+ T cells sorted from blood, taken in a trial of the OX40 agonist ivuxolimab. These receptor sequences come from an adult with an advanced solid tumor such as melanoma, head and neck, liver or kidney cancer.

J is TRBJ1-2 and V is TRBV6-6; perhaps TRBD1 as D (5 bases). Trimming shortened V by 0 bases and J by 6 bases, and 17 bases separated the two germline ends. This CDR3 has 16 residues. Looked up from germline, CDR1 is MNHNY and CDR2 is SVGAGI (reference sequence). CDR3 sequence (DNA): TGTGCCAGCAGTTACTCGGGCAGGGAGGGATCAAATGGCTACACCTTC. Its protein product is CASSYSGREGSNGYTF.

This clone was counted once. The chain joins TRBV7-9 to TRBJ2-1, with 12 positions matching TRBD1. The CDR3 runs to 15 residues. V dropped 5 bases and J dropped 13; count of bases not matched to a gene: 12. Germline CDR1 reads SEHNR; CDR2 reads FQNEAQ (reference sequence). The DNA of the CDR3 is TGTGCCAGCAGCCCTGGGACAGGGGGCAAGGCTATACAGTTCTTC. It is translated as CASSPGTGGKAIQFF.

The chain is built from TRBV4-1 and TRBJ2-1; 7 positions match TRBD2. Germline values: CDR1 MGHRA, CDR2 YSYEKL. The CDR3 spans 12 residues. V dropped 6 bases and J dropped 7; count of bases not matched to a gene: 3. CDR3 in amino acids: CASSAGVNEQFF. The DNA for the CDR3 is TGCGCCAGCAGTGCGGGAGTTAATGAGCAGTTCTTC.

Here the CDR3 reads CASSATGVTYGYTF. CDR3 nucleotides: TGTGCCAGCAGCGCTACAGGGGTAACCTATGGCTACACCTTC. The chain recombines TRBV9 with TRBJ1-2; 7 bases line up with TRBD1. J was trimmed by 4 bases and V by 3 bases; bases with no gene match: 6. The CDR3 sequence is 14 residues long. Per germline, CDR1 SGDLS and CDR2 YYNGEE.

This clone has more than one count but fewer than ten. The J gene is TRBJ2-7, the V gene TRBV19; D is uncertain. This CDR3 spans 13 amino acids. Germline CDR1 is LNHDA and CDR2 is SQIVND (reference sequence). With 10 bases removed from V and 7 bases from J, the gap between germline ends came to 20 bases. The CDR3 spells CATQEPNTLEQYV. The CDR3 DNA reads TGTGCCACCCAGGAGCCGAATACGTTGGAGCAGTACGTC.

The chain links TRBV7-9 to TRBJ2-7, with D perhaps TRBD1 (6 bases). The CDR3 totals 15 residues. CDR1 and CDR2 (germline): SEHNR, FQNEAQ (reference sequence). V was shortened by 7 bases and J by 2 bases, with 18 bases between the two germline ends. CDR3 residues: CASTHGTLNPYEQYF. CDR3 DNA: TGTGCCAGCACCCACGGGACACTCAACCCCTACGAGCAGTACTTC.